Listed here are 18 T cell receptor beta chains from one sample, sequenced in a study of cytomegalovirus exposure and HLA in healthy donors. Primers included in the PCR were 60 Vbeta and 13 Jbeta primers. Assay: immunoSEQ multiplex PCR; the TCRdb copy retains only in-frame clones and omits some. The sample comprises 150,000 to 250,000 clones, roughly 78% of which are singletons, and 4% to 4.5% rests with the top ten. Sequences were obtained from PBMCs. The receptors were gathered from a woman in her twenties or thirties in good health and CMV-seropositive.

The chain couples TRBV4-3 to TRBJ1-2; 8 bases map to TRBD1. Trimming cost V 4 bases and J 3 bases; bases outside gene matches: 4. This CDR3 comprises 14 residues. Germline values: CDR1 LGHNA, CDR2 YSLEER. Written as DNA, the CDR3 is TGCGCCAGCAGCCCCTCGACAGGGGACTATGGCTACACCTTC. Translated: CASSPSTGDYGYTF.

This clone was found a few times. The genes are TRBV5-6 and TRBJ2-1, with D possibly TRBD2 on 7 matching bases. The germline V and J ends were trimmed by 0 bases and 3 bases, with 10 bases remaining between them. There are 15 residues in the CDR3. From germline, CDR1 is SGHDT and CDR2 YYEEEE. The CDR3 spells CASSLGAGHYNEQFF. The CDR3 DNA sequence: TGTGCCAGCAGCTTGGGAGCGGGACACTACAATGAGCAGTTCTTC.

The V and J genes are TRBV5-1 and TRBJ2-1, with 8 nucleotides matching TRBD2. The CDR3 extends over 14 amino acids. The germline V gene encodes CDR1 SGHRS and CDR2 YFSETQ. J was trimmed by 2 bases and V by 2 bases; bases with no gene match: 0. CDR3 in amino acids: CASSFGGAYNEQFF. The CDR3 nucleotides are TGCGCCAGCAGCTTCGGGGGGGCCTACAATGAGCAGTTCTTC. Together with reference TRBV5-1 and TRBJ2-1, the CDR3 gives the full variable domain: KAGVTQTPRYLIKTRGQQVTLSCSPISGHRSVSWYQQTPGQGLQFLFEYFSETQRNKGNFPGRFSGRQFSNSRSEMNVSTLELGDSALYLCASSFGGAYNEQFFGPGTRLTVL.

The chain uses TRBV4-3 and TRBJ1-2; D may be TRBD1 (6 bases). V lost 3 bases to trimming and J lost 5 bases, with 22 bases between them. This CDR3 region has 17 residues. Germline CDR1 is LGHNA and CDR2 is YSLEER. The CDR3, as DNA: TGCGCCAGCAGCCACCACGACAGGAGACAAAAACCTTATGGCTACACCTTC. Residues: CASSHHDRRQKPYGYTF.

The V call is TRBV19, the J call TRBJ2-1; a possible D gene is TRBD1 (6 bases). In germline, CDR1 is LNHDA, CDR2 SQIVND (reference sequence). The CDR3 runs to 15 residues. Trimming shortened V by 9 bases and J by 2 bases, and 17 bases separated the two germline ends. This CDR3 is CASTTTGGPYNEQFF. DNA for the CDR3: TGTGCCAGCACCACGACAGGAGGCCCCTACAATGAGCAGTTCTTC.

The chain links TRBV19 to TRBJ2-5, with 14 bases lining up with TRBD2. CDR1 is LNHDA and CDR2 is SQIVND in the germline V gene (reference sequence). Trimming removed 5 bases from V and 5 bases from J; junction bases left unmatched: 13. The CDR3 is 18 residues long. This chain's CDR3 is CASSSKTSGRGMRETQYF. The CDR3, as DNA: TGTGCCAGTAGTTCTAAGACTAGCGGGAGGGGGATGAGGGAGACCCAGTACTTC.

The V gene is TRBV7-9, the J gene TRBJ2-3, with 7 bases that match TRBD1. CDR1 is SEHNR and CDR2 is FQNEAQ in the germline V gene (reference sequence). The CDR3 is 14 amino acids. The J segment lost 8 bases and the V segment lost 2 bases, leaving 7 bases of the junction unmatched. This chain's CDR3 is CASSLFGDSVTQYF. The CDR3 nucleotides read TGTGCCAGCAGCTTATTCGGGGACAGTGTTACGCAGTATTTT. The variable domain in full, with the rest retrieved from reference TRBV7-9 and TRBJ2-3, is DTGVSQNPRHKITKRGQNVTFRCDPISEHNRLYWYRQTLGQGPEFLTYFQNEAQLEKSRLLSDRFSAERPKGSFSTLEIQRTEQGDSAMYLCASSLFGDSVTQYFGPGTRLTVL.

This chain uses TRBV25-1 with TRBJ2-1; perhaps TRBD2 as D (6 bases). This CDR3 region has 16 residues. Germline CDR1 MGHDK, CDR2 SYGVNS. Trimming removed 3 bases at V and 7 bases at J, with 19 bases between. CDR3 amino acids: CASSETLGGGMNEQFF. The CDR3 region has the DNA TGTGCCAGCAGTGAGACGCTGGGAGGTGGGATGAATGAGCAGTTCTTC.

The rearrangement links TRBV9 to TRBJ2-1, with D maybe TRBD2 (6 bases). This CDR3 has 15 residues. The V end lost 3 bases, the J end lost 0 bases, and 10 bases lay between the germline ends. CDR1 is SGDLS and CDR2 is YYNGEE in the germline V gene. The CDR3 sequence: CASSGGVSSYNEQFF. CDR3 nucleotides: TGTGCCAGCAGCGGGGGGGTGAGCTCCTACAATGAGCAGTTCTTC.

This chain links TRBV7-9 with TRBJ1-5; D might be TRBD1 (6 bases). Germline lookup yields CDR1 SEHNR and CDR2 FQNEAQ (reference sequence). The length of the CDR3 is 15 residues. V dropped 0 bases and J dropped 1 base, with 7 bases sitting between them. CDR3 sequence (DNA): TGTGCCAGCAGCTTAGCGGGGACAAGCAATCAGCCCCAGCATTTT. As protein: CASSLAGTSNQPQHF.

The chain is built from TRBV18 and TRBJ1-1; D unresolved. V lost 0 bases and J lost 6, with 11 bases in between. This CDR3 spans 14 amino acids. CDR1 and CDR2 (germline): KGHSH, LQKENI. The CDR3 is CASSPPAGKAEAFF. The CDR3 DNA sequence: TGTGCCAGCTCACCACCAGCGGGTAAGGCTGAAGCTTTCTTT.

The CDR3 loop is CASSLGILAGGPSLNEQYF. The CDR3 nucleotides read TGTGCCAGCAGCCTCGGGATACTAGCGGGAGGCCCATCCCTAAACGAGCAGTACTTC. The chain carries TRBV6-4 and TRBJ2-7, with TRBD2 matching over 12 bases. The CDR3 consists of 19 residues. The germline V gene has CDR1 MRHNA and CDR2 SNTAGT. With 6 bases clipped from V and 5 bases from J, the junction kept 20 bases outside the gene matches.

The chain carries TRBV9 and TRBJ2-2; D is unclear. Per germline, CDR1 SGDLS and CDR2 YYNGEE. Trimming took off 0 bases at V and 7 bases at J, with 7 bases between the two ends. CDR3 size: 13 residues. DNA for the CDR3: TGTGCCAGCAGCGTAGGTCGAGGCGGGGAGCTGTTTTTT. Translating gives CASSVGRGGELFF.

The chain couples TRBV6-5 to TRBJ1-1, with D possibly matching TRBD1 (5 bases). The CDR3 sequence is 14 residues long. Trimming stripped 1 base from V and 4 bases from J, with 10 bases between. Germline V gives CDR1 MNHEY, CDR2 SVGAGI. As DNA, the CDR3 is TGTGCCAGCAGTTACTACATTCAGGGCACTGAAGCTTTCTTT. This encodes CASSYYIQGTEAFF.

The J gene is TRBJ1-1, the V gene TRBV7-8; D is possibly TRBD1 (6 bases). Trimming took off 4 bases at V and 7 bases at J, with 19 bases between the two ends. The CDR3 covers 15 residues. In germline, CDR1 is SGHVS, CDR2 FQNEAQ. CDR3 nucleotides: TGTGCCAGCAGCTCCTCCCGGACAGAAAAGGGTGAAGCTTTCTTT. The encoded protein is CASSSSRTEKGEAFF.

The chain links TRBV7-8 to TRBJ2-7; 8 bases agree with TRBD1. Trimming removed 6 bases from V and 0 bases from J; junction bases left unmatched: 7. Germline V lookup: CDR1 SGHVS, CDR2 FQNEAQ. The CDR3 is 15 amino acids. This chain's CDR3 is CASSWRQGPSYEQYF. In DNA form, the CDR3 reads TGTGCCAGCAGTTGGAGACAGGGGCCCTCCTACGAGCAGTACTTC.

V and J are TRBV7-9 and TRBJ2-5, with 12 bases lining up with TRBD2. The CDR3 is made up of 17 amino acids. J lost 0 bases, V lost 4 bases, and 6 bases had no gene match. Looked up from germline, CDR1 is SEHNR and CDR2 is FQNEAQ (reference sequence). This CDR3 is CASSSSGTSGYQETQYF. The CDR3 nucleotides read TGTGCCAGCAGCTCCTCCGGGACTAGCGGGTACCAAGAGACCCAGTACTTC.

This sequence joins TRBV10-1 and TRBJ2-3; the D gene is possibly TRBD2 (6 bases). The CDR3 spans 13 residues. The ends were cut back, 10 bases at V and 4 bases at J, with 15 bases in the middle. Germline CDR1 WNHNN, CDR2 SYGVQD (reference sequence). The CDR3 coding sequence is TGCGCCACTACCCGGGGGTTAGCAGATACGCAGTATTTT. Protein sequence: CATTRGLADTQYF.